This TCR beta chain was retrieved from a study of shared clonotypes between healthy human individuals. Study as a whole: Donors had three CD4 naive, three CD4 memory, two CD8 naive and one CD8 memory plate apiece. The study's findings and limits: Only blood underwent sampling, and tissue repertoires likely differ. Relative to memory subsets, naive subsets generally showed larger estimated richness.

Trimming left V 4 bases short and J 3 bases short, with 14 bases between. This CDR3 has 14 residues. Per the germline V gene, CDR1 is SGDLS and CDR2 is YYNGEE. Regarding this clone: Its matching antigen is unknown. Other DNA sequences in this specimen translate into the identical CDR3.

Only in-frame clones appear in the TCRdb table, and some are missing; sequencing was by immunoSEQ multiplex PCR. This sample carries over 850,000 clones, roughly 74% of them seen once, and the ten largest clones take around 0.61%. Sequenced sample: memory CD4+ T cells from PBMCs. Subset given: CD45RA-negative fraction. This clonotype was sampled from a man aged 18 to 29 in good health. Some clones in this sample may be carry-over from other donors' samples. V gene TRBV9 combines with J gene TRBJ2-7; tentatively, D is TRBD2 (5 bases). CDR3 coding DNA: TGTGCCAGCAGCCCTCGGACTGGAAACTACGAGCAGTACTTC. Translation gives CASSPRTGNYEQYF.